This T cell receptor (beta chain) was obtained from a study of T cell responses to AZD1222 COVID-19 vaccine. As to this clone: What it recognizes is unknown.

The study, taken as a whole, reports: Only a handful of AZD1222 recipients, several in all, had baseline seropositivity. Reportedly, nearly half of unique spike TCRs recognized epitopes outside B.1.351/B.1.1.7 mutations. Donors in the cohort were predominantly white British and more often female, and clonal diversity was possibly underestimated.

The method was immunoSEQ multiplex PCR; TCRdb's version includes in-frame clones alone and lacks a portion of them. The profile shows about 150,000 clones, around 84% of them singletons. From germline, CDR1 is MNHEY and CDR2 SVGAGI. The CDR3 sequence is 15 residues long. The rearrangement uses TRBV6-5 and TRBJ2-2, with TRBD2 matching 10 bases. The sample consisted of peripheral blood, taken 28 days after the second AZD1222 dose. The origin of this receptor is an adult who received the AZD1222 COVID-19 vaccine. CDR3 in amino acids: CASGRLAGHTGELFF. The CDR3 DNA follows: TGTGCTTCGGGGAGACTAGCGGGTCACACCGGGGAGCTGTTTTTT.